The rows below give T cell receptor beta chains drawn from one sample of a study of T cells in Graves' hyperthyroidism and ophthalmopathy. TCRdb analysed the multiplex PCR reads with MiXCR anew, one entry per CDR3 protein. The data show nearly 600,000 distinct CDR3 sequences, around 14% seen once. The sequenced sample consisted of blood. Source of these receptors: a woman in her thirties with Graves' hyperthyroidism that later progressed to Graves' ophthalmopathy. Both conserved end residues are part of each CDR3. Each record gives: V gene, J gene, CDR3 length, D gene, clone size, CDR3 protein, CDR3 DNA. D genes are given only for firm matches. The size of a clone is reported for some rows only, either as once, few or many, or as a class for expanded clones.

TRBV6-1	TRBJ2-1	15	TRBD1	many	CASRRGQGSYNEQFF	TGTGCCAGCAGACGTGGACAGGGGTCCTACAATGAGCAGTTCTTC
TRBV7-9	TRBJ1-5	14	NA	many	CASSGSGDHQPQHF	TGTGCCAGCAGCGGTAGTGGGGACCATCAGCCCCAGCATTTT
TRBV7-9	TRBJ1-4	14	TRBD1	NA	CASSFGQGADKLFF	TGTGCCAGCAGCTTTGGACAGGGGGCGGACAAACTGTTTTTT
TRBV30	TRBJ2-1	13	NA	NA	CAWSVLEANEQFF	TGTGCCTGGAGTGTACTAGAGGCCAATGAGCAGTTCTTC
TRBV2	TRBJ2-1	17	TRBD2	NA	CASRPNPGLEIYNEQFF	TGTGCCAGCAGACCCAACCCCGGACTAGAGATCTACAATGAGCAGTTCTTC
TRBV20-1	TRBJ1-1	13	TRBD1	few	CSAPGQGLPEAFF	TGCAGTGCTCCTGGACAGGGTTTGCCTGAAGCTTTCTTT
TRBV5-1	TRBJ1-6	13	NA	NA	CASSLVENSPLHF	TGCGCCAGCAGCTTGGTGGAAAATTCACCCCTCCACTTT
TRBV2	TRBJ2-5	14	NA	many	CASSEDRRRETQYF	TGTGCCAGCAGTGAAGACCGGAGACGAGAGACCCAGTACTTC
TRBV5-1	TRBJ1-1	14	NA	few	CASRAGTPNTEAFF	TGCGCCAGCAGGGCCGGGACACCCAACACTGAAGCTTTCTTT
TRBV29-1	TRBJ1-2	13	NA	many	CSLGGHPRDGYTF	TGCAGCCTGGGGGGGCACCCGCGGGATGGCTACACCTTC
TRBV12-3/TRBV12-4	TRBJ2-7	13	NA	many	CASSLDTTYEQYF	TGTGCCAGCAGTTTAGACACGACCTACGAGCAGTACTTC
TRBV7-2	TRBJ2-1	14	TRBD2	many	CASTLGAGANEQFF	TGTGCCAGCACCCTGGGCGCGGGAGCTAATGAGCAGTTCTTC
TRBV20-1	TRBJ2-1	16	TRBD2	few	CSARDGRALGYNEQFF	TGCAGTGCTAGAGACGGGAGGGCCCTCGGGTACAATGAGCAGTTCTTC
TRBV28	TRBJ1-4	18	NA	many	CASSPLFQGGKWTEKLFF	TGTGCCAGCAGCCCATTGTTCCAAGGCGGAAAATGGACGGAAAAACTGTTTTTT
TRBV10-2	TRBJ1-2	11	NA	many	CASGTANGYTF	TGCGCCAGCGGGACGGCCAATGGCTACACCTTC
TRBV20-1	TRBJ2-7	14	TRBD2	few	CSARDHGGGYEQYF	TGCAGTGCTAGAGATCATGGGGGGGGTTACGAGCAGTACTTC
TRBV5-6	TRBJ2-1	19	NA	NA	CASSAGPNAYTSSYNEQFF	TGTGCCAGCAGCGCAGGGCCTAACGCTTATACTAGCTCCTACAATGAGCAGTTCTTC
TRBV27	TRBJ2-1	15	NA	many	CASTAGSLGYNEQFF	TGTGCCAGCACCGCAGGGAGCCTAGGTTACAATGAGCAGTTCTTC
TRBV20-1	TRBJ1-3	12	NA	NA	CSATAGVGTIYF	TGCAGTGCTACCGCGGGGGTCGGTACCATATATTTT
TRBV20-1	TRBJ2-7	13	TRBD2	NA	CSARVGGAPEQYF	TGCAGTGCTAGAGTCGGGGGGGCCCCCGAGCAGTACTTC
TRBV20-1	TRBJ2-1	10	NA	many	CSVLLNEQFF	TGCAGTGTTCTCCTCAATGAGCAGTTCTTC
TRBV7-3	TRBJ1-1	13	NA	NA	CASSWTVFTEAFF	TGTGCCAGCAGCTGGACAGTATTCACTGAAGCTTTCTTT
TRBV4-2	TRBJ1-2	17	NA	few	CASSQDPKGSTNYGYTF	TGTGCCAGCAGCCAAGACCCTAAAGGATCCACTAACTATGGCTACACCTTC
TRBV7-2	TRBJ1-2	14	NA	many	CASSPAGSVRGYTF	TGTGCCAGCAGTCCCGCGGGGTCGGTTCGTGGCTACACCTTC
TRBV12-5	TRBJ1-2	14	TRBD1	NA	CASGLGTGSYGYTF	TGTGCTAGTGGTTTGGGGACAGGGTCCTATGGCTACACCTTC
TRBV20-1	TRBJ1-1	13	NA	NA	CSAIRQLNTEAFF	TGCAGTGCTATAAGACAGCTGAACACTGAAGCTTTCTTT
TRBV10-3	TRBJ1-6	17	NA	few	CAISDTGISEYNSPLHF	TGTGCCATCAGTGATACCGGCATTTCAGAGTATAATTCACCCCTCCACTTT
TRBV19	TRBJ2-7	15	TRBD1	many	CASSIVGTGPYEQYF	TGTGCCAGTAGTATAGTTGGGACAGGGCCCTACGAGCAGTACTTC
TRBV20-1	TRBJ2-7	14	TRBD1	few	CSARDGTGTYEQYF	TGCAGTGCTAGAGACGGGACAGGGACCTACGAGCAGTACTTC
TRBV6-6	TRBJ2-3	15	NA	NA	CASSYDRSPTDTQYF	TGTGCCAGCAGTTACGACAGAAGCCCCACAGATACGCAGTATTTT
TRBV29-1	TRBJ1-1	12	NA	many	CSVVPLDTEAFF	TGCAGCGTTGTTCCCTTGGACACTGAAGCTTTCTTT
TRBV27	TRBJ2-3	16	NA	many	CASSPRPGWGPDTQYF	TGTGCCAGCAGTCCCCGACCGGGATGGGGCCCAGATACGCAGTATTTT
TRBV6-6	TRBJ1-1	15	TRBD1	many	CASSYLGGGGTEAFF	TGTGCCAGCAGTTACTTAGGGGGCGGAGGGACTGAAGCTTTCTTT
TRBV9	TRBJ1-1	13	NA	many	CASSVSSATEAFF	TGTGCCAGCAGCGTATCCTCGGCCACTGAAGCTTTCTTT
TRBV18	TRBJ1-1	14	NA	NA	CASSPISGETEAFF	TGTGCCAGCTCTCCAATAAGTGGGGAGACTGAAGCTTTCTTT
TRBV3-1	TRBJ2-3	16	TRBD2	NA	CASNLGPSGRTDTQYF	TGTGCCAGCAACCTGGGTCCTAGCGGGAGAACAGATACGCAGTATTTT
TRBV10-2	TRBJ2-7	15	TRBD2	many	CASSERREGGYEQYF	TGCGCCAGCAGTGAGAGGCGGGAGGGCGGGTACGAGCAGTACTTC
TRBV19	TRBJ2-1	15	NA	NA	CASSIDGGIENEQFF	TGTGCCAGTAGTATTGATGGGGGGATTGAAAATGAGCAGTTCTTC
TRBV30	TRBJ2-7	16	NA	many	CAWSVSDRSLSYEQYF	TGTGCCTGGAGTGTAAGTGACAGGTCTCTCTCCTACGAGCAGTACTTC
TRBV15	TRBJ1-2	13	TRBD1	NA	CATRVRGQNGYTF	TGTGCCACCAGGGTCAGGGGGCAAAATGGCTACACCTTC
TRBV7-2	TRBJ2-5	13	NA	many	CASSLARGQTQYF	TGTGCCAGCAGCTTAGCTCGGGGTCAGACCCAGTACTTC
TRBV7-2	TRBJ2-5	15	NA	many	CASSSAGVGIETQYF	TGTGCCAGCAGCTCCGCCGGGGTCGGGATAGAGACCCAGTACTTC
TRBV12-3/TRBV12-4	TRBJ2-1	15	NA	many	CASSLSVGFYNEQFF	TGTGCCAGCAGTCTGAGTGTGGGTTTTTACAATGAGCAGTTCTTC
TRBV13	TRBJ2-7	15	TRBD1	many	CASSPRTGNSYEQYF	TGTGCCAGCAGCCCGCGGACAGGGAACTCCTACGAGCAGTACTTC